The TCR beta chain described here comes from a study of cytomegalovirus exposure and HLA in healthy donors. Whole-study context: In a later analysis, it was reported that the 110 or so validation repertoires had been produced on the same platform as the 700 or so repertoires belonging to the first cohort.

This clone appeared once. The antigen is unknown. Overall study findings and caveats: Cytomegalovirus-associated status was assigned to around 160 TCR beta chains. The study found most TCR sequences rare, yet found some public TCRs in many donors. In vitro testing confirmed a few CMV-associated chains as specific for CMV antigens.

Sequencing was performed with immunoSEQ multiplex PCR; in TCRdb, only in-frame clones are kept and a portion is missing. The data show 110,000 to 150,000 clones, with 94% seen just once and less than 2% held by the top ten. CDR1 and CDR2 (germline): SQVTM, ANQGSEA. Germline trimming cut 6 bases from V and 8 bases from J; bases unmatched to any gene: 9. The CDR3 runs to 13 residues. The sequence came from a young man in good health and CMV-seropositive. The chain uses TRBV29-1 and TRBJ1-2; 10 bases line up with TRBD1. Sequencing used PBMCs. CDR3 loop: CSVGPRTGGGYTF. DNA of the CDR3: TGCAGCGTGGGACCGAGGACAGGGGGAGGCTACACCTTC.